This T cell receptor beta chain emerged from a study of blood T cell repertoires in COVID-19. Across the study: The United States, Italy and Spain provided the acute and convalescent COVID-19 samples. T cells, B-cell-depleted T cells, or PBMCs provided the cDNA or gDNA that served as material.

Germline CDR1 SGHRS, CDR2 YFSETQ. The length of the CDR3 is 13 residues. The germline V and J ends were trimmed by 7 bases and 4 bases, with 15 bases remaining between them. Authors' processing steps: Estimates of nucleated cell counts were drawn from the amplification of reference gene primers. TCRdb's table, derived via immunoSEQ multiplex PCR, lists solely in-frame clones and lacks some. V and J calls and clone size are as listed in that table; D and trimming were resolved from the DNA. This sample has roughly 160,000 clones, with about 85% found just once. The material sequenced was peripheral blood. The sequence came from a man aged 18 to 30 with acute or convalescent COVID-19. The chain links TRBV5-1 to TRBJ2-7; D perhaps matches TRBD1 (6 bases). The CDR3 protein is CASAEEQGYEQYV. In nucleotides, the CDR3 is TGCGCCAGCGCCGAGGAGCAGGGGTACGAGCAGTACGTC.